This passage covers 10 T cell receptor beta chains from one sample sequenced in a study of blood T cell repertoires in COVID-19. Sequencing used immunoSEQ multiplex PCR; TCRdb keeps in-frame clones, though not all of them. The sample consists of about 200,000 clones, around four fifths of them appearing once. The sample comprised peripheral blood. All receptors derive from a man aged 55 to 69 with COVID-19, enrolled during active disease.

The chain has TRBV5-3 and TRBJ1-4; D may be TRBD1 (5 bases). TRBV5-3 is given ORF status, its function remaining uncertain. The CDR3 length is 15 residues. Trimming left V 0 bases short and J 8 bases short, with 14 bases between. The CDR3 reads CARSLAGGICEKLFF. CDR3 coding DNA: TGTGCCAGAAGCTTGGCCGGGGGAATTTGCGAAAAACTGTTTTTT.

This clone appeared once. V is TRBV6-5 and J is TRBJ1-1, with D unresolved. The CDR3 runs 13 residues. From germline, CDR1 is MNHEY and CDR2 SVGAGI. Trimming cost V 1 base and J 1 base, with 4 bases left between them. CDR3 bases: TGTGCCAGCAGTTACTTACAGAACACTGAAGCTTTCTTT. Protein sequence: CASSYLQNTEAFF.

V gene TRBV4-1 combines with J gene TRBJ2-7, with 9 bases fitting TRBD1. Germline lookup yields CDR1 MGHRA and CDR2 YSYEKL. The CDR3 contains 16 residues. J was trimmed by 7 bases and V by 4 bases; bases with no gene match: 14. The CDR3 coding sequence is TGCGCCAGCAGCCCGGCATCCGGGACAGGGCGACAGGAGCAGTACTTC. Amino acids: CASSPASGTGRQEQYF.

The chain combines TRBV24-1 with TRBJ2-1; TRBD2 matches 15 bases. The ends lost 7 bases at V and 1 base at J; junction bases unmatched: 1. The CDR3 loop spans 16 amino acids. The germline V gene encodes CDR1 KGHDR and CDR2 SFDVKD. DNA of the CDR3: TGTGCCACCAGCGGGACTAGCGGGAGGTCCTACAATGAGCAGTTCTTC. Translating gives CATSGTSGRSYNEQFF.

The chain couples TRBV19 to TRBJ2-5; 7 bases map to TRBD1. CDR1 is LNHDA, CDR2 SQIVND, per germline (reference sequence). This CDR3 region has 13 residues. Trimming removed 6 bases from V and 6 bases from J; junction bases left unmatched: 7. CDR3 protein: CASSYQGVQTQYF. The CDR3 DNA sequence: TGTGCCAGTAGCTATCAGGGGGTACAGACCCAGTACTTC.

The chain couples TRBV25-1 to TRBJ2-1; the D gene is possibly TRBD2 (5 bases). V lost 6 bases and J 0 bases, leaving 15 bases between the germline ends. Germline CDR1 and CDR2: MGHDK and SYGVNS. The CDR3 covers 16 residues. CDR3 coding DNA: TGTGCCAGCAGACCTACCCGGGGTGACTCCTACAATGAGCAGTTCTTC. The encoded protein is CASRPTRGDSYNEQFF.

The V and J genes are TRBV18 and TRBJ1-5; 10 bases line up with TRBD1. The ends lost 3 bases at V and 6 bases at J; junction bases unmatched: 5. The CDR3 sequence is 15 residues long. Germline lookup yields CDR1 KGHSH and CDR2 LQKENI. Here the CDR3 DNA reads TGTGCCAGCTCACCGTCCGGACAGGGGGTTCAGCCCCAGCATTTT. This encodes CASSPSGQGVQPQHF.

This clone appeared a single time. CDR3: CASRIQGSPLYGYTF. The DNA of the CDR3 is TGTGCCAGCAGGATCCAGGGATCTCCGCTCTATGGCTACACCTTC. This chain uses TRBV27 with TRBJ1-2, with a tentative D call TRBD1 (5 bases). In germline, CDR1 is MNHEY, CDR2 SMNVEV (reference sequence). The CDR3 is 15 residues long. V dropped 6 bases and J dropped 4 bases, with 18 bases sitting between them.

In regard to this clone: Other DNA sequences in the sample encode the same CDR3. The chain employs TRBV6-2 or TRBV6-3 and TRBJ2-3, with D unresolved. Trimming shortened V by 4 bases and J by 5 bases, and 4 bases separated the two germline ends. CDR3 length: 11 amino acids. CDR1 MNHEY and CDR2 SVGEGT come from the germline V gene. The CDR3 loop reads CASSSRDTQYF. The CDR3, as DNA: TGTGCCAGCAGTTCCAGAGATACGCAGTATTTT.

The genes are TRBV28 and TRBJ1-3; D is ambiguous. This CDR3 has 16 residues. V was shortened by 7 bases and J by 0 bases, with 16 bases between the two germline ends. Germline CDR1 MDHEN, CDR2 SYDVKM. CDR3 amino acids: CASTMGTSSSGNTIYF. The CDR3 nucleotides read TGTGCCAGCACAATGGGCACCTCCTCCTCTGGAAACACCATATATTTT.